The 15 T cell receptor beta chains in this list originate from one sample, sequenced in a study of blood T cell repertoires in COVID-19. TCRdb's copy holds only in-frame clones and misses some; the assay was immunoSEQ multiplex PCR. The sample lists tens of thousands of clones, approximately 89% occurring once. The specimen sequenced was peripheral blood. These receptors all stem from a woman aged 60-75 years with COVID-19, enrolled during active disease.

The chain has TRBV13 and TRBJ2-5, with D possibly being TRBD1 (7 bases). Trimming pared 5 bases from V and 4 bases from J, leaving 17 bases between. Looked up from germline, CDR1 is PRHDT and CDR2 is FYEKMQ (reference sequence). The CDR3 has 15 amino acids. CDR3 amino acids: CASSLTGAGRETQYF. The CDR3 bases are TGTGCCAGCAGCCTCACAGGGGCGGGGAGAGAGACCCAGTACTTC.

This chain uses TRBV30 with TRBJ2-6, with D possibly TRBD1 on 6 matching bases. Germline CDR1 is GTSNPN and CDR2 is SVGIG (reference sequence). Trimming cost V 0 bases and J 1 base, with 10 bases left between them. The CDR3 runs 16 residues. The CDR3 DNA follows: TGTGCCTGGAGTGTACAGGGTTATTCTGGGGCCAACGTCCTGACTTTC. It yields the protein CAWSVQGYSGANVLTF.

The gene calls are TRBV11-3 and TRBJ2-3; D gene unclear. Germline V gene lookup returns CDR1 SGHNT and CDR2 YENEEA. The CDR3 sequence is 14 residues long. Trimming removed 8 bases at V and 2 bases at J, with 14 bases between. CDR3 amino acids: CASCPEQNTDTQYF. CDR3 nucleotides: TGTGCCAGCTGTCCGGAGCAAAACACAGATACGCAGTATTTT.

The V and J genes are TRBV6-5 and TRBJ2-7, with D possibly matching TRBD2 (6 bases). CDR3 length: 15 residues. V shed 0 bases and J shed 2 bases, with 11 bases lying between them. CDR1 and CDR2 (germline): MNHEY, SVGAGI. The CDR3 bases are TGTGCCAGCAGTTACTCGAGGTCGGGAGCCTACGAGCAGTACTTC. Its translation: CASSYSRSGAYEQYF.

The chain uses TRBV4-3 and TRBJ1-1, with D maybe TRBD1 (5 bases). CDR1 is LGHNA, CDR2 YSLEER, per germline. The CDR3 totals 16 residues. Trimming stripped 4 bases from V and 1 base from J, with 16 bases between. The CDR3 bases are TGCGCCAGCAGCCGGCTAAGATGGGGGGAGAACACTGAAGCTTTCTTT. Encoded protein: CASSRLRWGENTEAFF.

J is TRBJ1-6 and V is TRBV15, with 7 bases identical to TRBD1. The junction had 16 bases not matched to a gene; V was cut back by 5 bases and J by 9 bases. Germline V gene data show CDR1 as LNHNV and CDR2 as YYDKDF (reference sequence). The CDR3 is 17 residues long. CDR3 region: CATSRTTQGVVGSPLHF. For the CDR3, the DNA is TGTGCCACCAGCCGAACTACTCAGGGGGTCGTAGGTTCACCCCTCCACTTT.

The CDR3 DNA reads as TGCAGCGTTGTGGGGCAAGTGAACACTGAAGCTTTCTTT. Protein: CSVVGQVNTEAFF. The chain joins TRBV29-1 to TRBJ1-1; a possible D gene is TRBD1 (5 bases). With 4 bases removed from V and 0 bases from J, the gap between germline ends came to 9 bases. The CDR3 runs to 13 residues. Per germline, CDR1 SQVTM and CDR2 ANQGSEA.

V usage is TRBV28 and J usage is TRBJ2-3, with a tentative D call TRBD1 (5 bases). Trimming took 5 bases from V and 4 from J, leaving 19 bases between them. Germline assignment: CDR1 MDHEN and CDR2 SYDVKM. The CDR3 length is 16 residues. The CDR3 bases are TGTGCCAGCAGTACCCCAGGGTCAAAGATAGCAGATACGCAGTATTTT. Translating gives CASSTPGSKIADTQYF.

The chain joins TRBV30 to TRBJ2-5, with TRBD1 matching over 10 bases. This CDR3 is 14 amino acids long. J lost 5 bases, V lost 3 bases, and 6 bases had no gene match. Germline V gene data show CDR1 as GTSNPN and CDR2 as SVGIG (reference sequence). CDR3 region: CAWRPKGQGETQYF. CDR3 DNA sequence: TGTGCCTGGAGACCCAAGGGACAGGGGGAGACCCAGTACTTC.

For the CDR3, the DNA is TGTGCCAGTGGAGTAGCCCCAGATACGCAGTATTTT. Translated: CASGVAPDTQYF. The chain is built from TRBV19 and TRBJ2-3; no clear D. The germline V and J ends were trimmed by 8 bases and 4 bases, with 10 bases remaining between them. This CDR3 has 12 residues. Germline V CDR1 and CDR2: LNHDA, SQIVND (reference sequence).

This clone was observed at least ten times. The CDR3 DNA follows: TGTGCCAGCAGGCTAGGCTACGAGCAGTACTTC. Protein sequence: CASRLGYEQYF. The chain joins TRBV27 to TRBJ2-7; D not certain. Germline V gives CDR1 MNHEY, CDR2 SMNVEV (reference sequence). This CDR3 spans 11 amino acids. The V end was cut by 6 bases, the J end by 3 bases, with 6 bases between.

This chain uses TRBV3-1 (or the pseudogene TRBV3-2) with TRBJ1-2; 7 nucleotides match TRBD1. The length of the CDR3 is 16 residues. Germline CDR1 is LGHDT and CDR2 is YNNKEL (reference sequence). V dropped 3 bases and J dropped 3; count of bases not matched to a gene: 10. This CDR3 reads CASSHYRQGNHYGYTF. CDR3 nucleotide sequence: TGTGCCAGCAGCCATTACCGACAGGGCAATCACTATGGCTACACCTTC.

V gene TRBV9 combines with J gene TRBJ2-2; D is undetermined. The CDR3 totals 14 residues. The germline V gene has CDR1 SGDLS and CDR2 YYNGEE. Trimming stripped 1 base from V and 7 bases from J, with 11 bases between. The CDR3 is CASSVNGDYGELFF. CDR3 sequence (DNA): TGTGCCAGCAGCGTAAACGGAGATTACGGGGAGCTGTTTTTT.

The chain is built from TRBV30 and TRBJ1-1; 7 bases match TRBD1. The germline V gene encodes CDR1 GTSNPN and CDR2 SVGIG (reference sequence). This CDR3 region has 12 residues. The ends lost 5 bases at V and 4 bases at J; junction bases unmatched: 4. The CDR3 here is CAWGAGGTEAFF. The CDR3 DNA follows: TGTGCCTGGGGAGCAGGGGGCACTGAAGCTTTCTTT.

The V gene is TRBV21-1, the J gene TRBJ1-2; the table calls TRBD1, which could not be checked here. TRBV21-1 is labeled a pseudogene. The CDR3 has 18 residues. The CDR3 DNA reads TGTGCCAGCAGCAAAGCCGCGACAGGGCTTTCCCTTAACTATGGCTACACCTTC. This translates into CASSKAATGLSLNYGYTF.